Each of the 21 T cell receptor beta chains below was sequenced from the same sample in a study of T cells in Graves' hyperthyroidism and ophthalmopathy. Amplified regions were TCR beta CDR3 sequences from RNA transcripts. The HTBI set primed first-round TCR CDR3 RT-PCR. TCRdb independently ran MiXCR on the multiplex PCR reads; one entry per CDR3 protein. The data show some 490,000 distinct CDR3 sequences, roughly 22% seen once. Sequences were obtained from blood. Source of these receptors: a woman in her 70s with Graves' ophthalmopathy.

The genes are TRBV7-2 and TRBJ1-4; the D gene is possibly TRBD1 (5 bases). CDR1 and CDR2 from the germline V gene are SGHTA and FQGNSA. The length of the CDR3 is 15 residues. Trimming cost V 5 bases and J 0 bases, with 10 bases left between them. The CDR3 sequence is CASSSTGATNEKLFF. The CDR3 nucleotides are TGTGCCAGCAGCAGTACGGGGGCAACTAATGAAAAACTGTTTTTT.

The table lists this clonotype with a few counts. The chain has TRBV11-3 and TRBJ2-1; possible D gene TRBD2, 5 bases. The germline V and J ends were trimmed by 1 base and 10 bases, with 11 bases remaining between them. The germline gives CDR1 SGHNT, CDR2 YENEEA. The CDR3 has 13 residues. The CDR3 DNA follows: TGTGCCAGCAGCTTAGTTGGTAGGAGGGAGCAGTTCTTC. Amino acids: CASSLVGRREQFF.

The chain links TRBV5-1 to TRBJ2-1; 12 bases are shared with TRBD1. After removal of 4 bases from V and 6 bases from J, the junction contained 2 bases not matched to a gene. Germline CDR1 is SGHRS and CDR2 is YFSETQ. The CDR3 spans 14 residues. The CDR3 DNA follows: TGCGCCAGCAGCAGGGGACAGGGGGCCAATGAGCAGTTCTTC. The encoded protein is CASSRGQGANEQFF.

This clonotype was seen at least ten times. J is TRBJ2-3 and V is TRBV5-1; 7 bases are shared with TRBD2. This CDR3 has 17 amino acids. V shed 3 bases, J shed 1 base, and the junction held 11 bases outside the gene matches. CDR1 SGHRS and CDR2 YFSETQ come from the germline V gene. For the CDR3, the DNA is TGCGCCAGCAGCTACAGCGGGACTCTAGGGGGCACAGATACGCAGTATTTT. Its protein product is CASSYSGTLGGTDTQYF.

In this sample, this clonotype turned up a few times. The J gene is TRBJ1-5, the V gene TRBV7-8; D perhaps matches TRBD1 (5 bases). Germline V gives CDR1 SGHVS, CDR2 FQNEAQ. V was cut by 1 base and J by 4 bases, with 14 bases left in between. The CDR3 contains 16 residues. The CDR3 loop reads CASSLGSGTVNQPQHF. The CDR3 nucleotides are TGTGCCAGCAGCTTAGGGTCAGGGACGGTAAATCAGCCCCAGCATTTT.

This clonotype was seen many times. This chain connects TRBV12-3 or TRBV12-4 to TRBJ1-2, with TRBD1 identical over 8 bases. Trimming took 3 bases from V and 4 from J; bases not matched to a gene: 4. The CDR3 extends over 14 amino acids. The CDR3 is CASSLGTGVYGYTF. DNA of the CDR3: TGTGCCAGCAGTTTGGGGACAGGCGTCTATGGCTACACCTTC.

The rearrangement joins TRBV7-3 to TRBJ1-2; 7 bases line up with TRBD1. The V segment lost 6 bases and the J segment 2 bases; nucleotides outside the gene matches: 6. CDR3 length equals 14 residues. Germline V gene sequence: CDR1 SGHTA, CDR2 FQGTGA. CDR3 DNA: TGTGCCAGCAGTCCATCGGGACAGAACTATGGCTACACCTTC. Translated: CASSPSGQNYGYTF.

Ten or more counts support this clonotype. CDR3 sequence (DNA): TGTGCCAGCGAGTTGGGACTAGGGAACACCGGGGAGCTGTTTTTT. This codes for CASELGLGNTGELFF. The rearrangement links TRBV2 to TRBJ2-2, with 8 bases matching TRBD2. V shed 8 bases, J shed 1 base, and the junction held 6 bases outside the gene matches. The germline V gene has CDR1 SNHLY and CDR2 FYNNEI. The CDR3 extends over 15 amino acids.

This clonotype was found a few times. The chain uses TRBV19 and TRBJ1-1; 11 nucleotides align to TRBD1. V shed 10 bases, J shed 4 bases, and the junction held 5 bases outside the gene matches. CDR1 is LNHDA and CDR2 is SQIVND in the germline V gene (reference sequence). The CDR3 is 13 amino acids. The CDR3 protein is CATRDRGITEAFF. The CDR3 bases are TGTGCCACCAGGGACAGGGGGATCACTGAAGCTTTCTTT.

V is TRBV20-1 and J is TRBJ2-1; TRBD2 matches at 7 bases. V lost 2 bases, J lost 0 bases, and 7 bases stayed unmatched. Germline CDR1 DFQATT, CDR2 SNEGSKA (reference sequence). The CDR3 runs to 16 residues. For the CDR3, the DNA is TGCAGTGCTAGACGGCGGGAGACGAGCTCCTACAATGAGCAGTTCTTC. This translates into CSARRRETSSYNEQFF.

V and J are TRBV20-1 and TRBJ2-7; the match to TRBD2 covers 8 bases. CDR3 size: 14 residues. J gave up 0 bases and V 6 bases, and 7 bases lay outside the gene matches. The germline V gene encodes CDR1 DFQATT and CDR2 SNEGSKA (reference sequence). CDR3 DNA sequence: TGCAGTGCCTCCCCCGGGACTAGCTCCTACGAGCAGTACTTC. This translates into CSASPGTSSYEQYF.

This clonotype was observed a handful of times. This sequence joins TRBV7-2 and TRBJ2-5; D gene unclear. The V end lost 4 bases, the J end lost 3 bases, and 12 bases lay between the germline ends. The CDR3 covers 14 residues. CDR1 and CDR2 (germline): SGHTA, FQGNSA. Written as DNA, the CDR3 is TGTGCCAGCAGCTCCGAGTTCGGTGAAGAGACCCAGTACTTC. Encoded protein: CASSSEFGEETQYF.

The CDR3 region has the DNA TGCAGTGGCTCAAGCGGGAGGACGATCTACAATGAGCAGTTCTTC. Encoded protein: CSGSSGRTIYNEQFF. This chain connects TRBV20-1 to TRBJ2-1; TRBD2 aligns across 9 bases. V lost 7 bases to trimming and J lost 3 bases; unmatched junction nucleotides: 10. Germline-derived CDR1 and CDR2 are DFQATT and SNEGSKA (reference sequence). This CDR3 comprises 15 residues.

This chain joins TRBV5-1 and TRBJ2-1; 13 bases are shared with TRBD2. The V gene end was trimmed by 2 bases and the J gene end by 8 bases; junction bases not matched to a gene: 4. Per germline, CDR1 SGHRS and CDR2 YFSETQ. The CDR3 is 15 amino acids. The CDR3 is CASSLNGLAGDEQFF. The CDR3 nucleotides are TGCGCCAGCAGCTTAAACGGACTAGCGGGAGATGAGCAGTTCTTC.

This clonotype was picked up many times. The chain joins TRBV18 to TRBJ1-1; D gene uncertain. Germline CDR1 and CDR2: KGHSH and LQKENI. The CDR3 runs 12 residues. V lost 0 bases, J lost 2 bases, and 1 base lay in between. CDR3: CASSPPNTEAFF. The CDR3 DNA reads TGTGCCAGCTCACCACCAAACACTGAAGCTTTCTTT.

This clonotype was detected many times. The V and J genes are TRBV2 and TRBJ1-1, with 7 bases that match TRBD1. The CDR3 sequence is 14 residues long. The V segment lost 6 bases and the J segment 1 base; nucleotides outside the gene matches: 5. Germline CDR1 SNHLY, CDR2 FYNNEI. CDR3 in amino acids: CASRKGAQNTEAFF. Written as DNA, the CDR3 is TGTGCCAGCAGGAAGGGGGCACAGAACACTGAAGCTTTCTTT.

The rearrangement links TRBV7-9 to TRBJ2-7; 13 bases fit TRBD2. Trimming took 2 bases from V and 6 from J; bases not matched to a gene: 4. CDR3 length: 15 residues. Germline loops: CDR1 SEHNR, CDR2 FQNEAQ (reference sequence). The CDR3 spells CASSLQGLAGSEQYF. In DNA, the CDR3 is TGTGCCAGCAGCTTACAGGGACTAGCGGGATCCGAGCAGTACTTC.

Turning to this clonotype: The conserved phenylalanine or tryptophan is not found at the CDR3 terminus, so this likely reflects a read error. The rearrangement uses TRBV7-2 and TRBJ2-5; D could derive from TRBD1 or TRBD2 (6 bases each). Germline-derived CDR1 and CDR2 are SGHTA and FQGNSA. This CDR3 has 12 amino acids. Trimming removed 6 bases from V and 4 bases from J, with 9 bases in between. The CDR3 nucleotides are TGTGCCAGCAGGGAGGGGGGAGAGACCCAGTACCTC. Translation gives CASREGGETQYL.

The rearrangement uses TRBV25-1 and TRBJ1-1; possible D gene TRBD1, 5 bases. Germline assignment: CDR1 MGHDK and CDR2 SYGVNS. Trimming stripped 2 bases from V and 5 bases from J, with 9 bases between. The CDR3 is made up of 13 amino acids. CDR3 nucleotides: TGTGCCAGCAGTGAACAGGGTGGGACTGAAGCTTTCTTT. Amino acids: CASSEQGGTEAFF. Drawing the rest from reference TRBV25-1 and TRBJ1-1, the complete variable domain is EADIYQTPRYLVIGTGKKITLECSQTMGHDKMYWYQQDPGMELHLIHYSYGVNSTEKGDLSSESTVSRIRTEHFPLTLESARPSHTSQYLCASSEQGGTEAFFGQGTRLTVV.

The sample holds a few counts of this clonotype. The J gene is TRBJ2-3, the V gene TRBV20-1; unclear D gene. Trimming left V 2 bases short and J 3 bases short, with 12 bases between. Looked up from germline, CDR1 is DFQATT and CDR2 is SNEGSKA (reference sequence). The CDR3 is 14 amino acids. The CDR3 region has the DNA TGCAGTGCTAGAAGGCTAGTTCAGACAGATACGCAGTATTTT. Translated, it gives CSARRLVQTDTQYF.

The rearrangement joins TRBV12-5 to TRBJ1-4, with D perhaps matching TRBD1 (5 bases). Germline V gene lookup returns CDR1 LGHNT and CDR2 FRNRAP. The CDR3 runs to 20 residues. V gave up 0 bases and J gave up 4 bases, with 24 bases separating them. CDR3 region: CASGLVQAGWRASSNEKLFF. The CDR3 region has the DNA TGTGCTAGTGGTTTGGTACAGGCTGGTTGGAGGGCCTCGAGTAATGAAAAACTGTTTTTT.